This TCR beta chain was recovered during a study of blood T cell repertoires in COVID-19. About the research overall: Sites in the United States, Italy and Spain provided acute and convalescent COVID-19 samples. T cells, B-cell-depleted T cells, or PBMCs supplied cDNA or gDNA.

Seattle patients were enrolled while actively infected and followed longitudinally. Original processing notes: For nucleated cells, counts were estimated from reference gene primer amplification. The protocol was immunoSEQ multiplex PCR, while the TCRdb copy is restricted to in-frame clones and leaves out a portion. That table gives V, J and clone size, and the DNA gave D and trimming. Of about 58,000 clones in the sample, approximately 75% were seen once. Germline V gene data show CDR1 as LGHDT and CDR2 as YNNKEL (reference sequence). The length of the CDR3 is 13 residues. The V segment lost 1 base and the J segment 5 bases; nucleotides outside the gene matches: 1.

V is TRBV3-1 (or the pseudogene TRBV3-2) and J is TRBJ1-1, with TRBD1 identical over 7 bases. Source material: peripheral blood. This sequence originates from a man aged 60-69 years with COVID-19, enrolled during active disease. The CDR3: CASSQATGTEAFF. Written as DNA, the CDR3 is TGTGCCAGCAGCCAAGCGACAGGGACTGAAGCTTTCTTT.